This T cell receptor beta chain stems from a study of T-cell reconstitution after alpha-beta-depleted transplantation in children. Overall study findings and caveats: The study traced high day-60 TCRbeta diversity in some patients to surviving recipient T cells and thymic progenitors. Newly produced T cells mostly provided counts and TCRbeta diversity after one year, as hyperexpanded clones declined. It was reported that alpha-beta T cells came from several hundred expanded graft clones (about two months after transplant).

Comments on this clonotype: No antigen is known for it.

The library targeted TCRbeta and was prepared with unique molecular identifiers. MiXCR, run by TCRdb on the PCR reads, gives a single entry per CDR3 protein. The sample shows 30,000 or so distinct CDR3 sequences, around 7% of them seen only once. Per the germline V gene, CDR1 is ENHRY and CDR2 is SYGVKD. V lost 5 bases and J lost 4, with 29 bases in between. This CDR3 comprises 19 residues. The sequence derives from a child less than two years old who had a stem cell transplant for acute myeloid leukemia, so the T cells may come from the graft donor. Sample: peripheral blood, taken 60 days after TCRalphabeta/CD19-depleted stem cell transplant. The rearrangement links TRBV10-3 to TRBJ1-2; D perhaps matches TRBD1 (5 bases). The CDR3 loop reads CAISYKDGGRERGGYGYTF. Here the CDR3 DNA reads TGTGCCATCAGTTATAAGGACGGCGGCAGGGAAAGGGGTGGCTATGGCTACACCTTC.